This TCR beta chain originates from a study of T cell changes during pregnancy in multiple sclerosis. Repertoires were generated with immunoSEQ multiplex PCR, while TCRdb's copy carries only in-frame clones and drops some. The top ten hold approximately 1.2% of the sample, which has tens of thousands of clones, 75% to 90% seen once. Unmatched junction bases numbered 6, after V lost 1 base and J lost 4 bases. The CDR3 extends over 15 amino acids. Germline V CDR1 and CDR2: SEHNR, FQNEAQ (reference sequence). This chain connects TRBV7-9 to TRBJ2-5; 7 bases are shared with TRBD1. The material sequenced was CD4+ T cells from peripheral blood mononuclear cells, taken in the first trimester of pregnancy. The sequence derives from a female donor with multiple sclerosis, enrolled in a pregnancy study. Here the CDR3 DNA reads TGTGCCAGCAGCTTAGGACAGGGACCAGGAGAGACCCAGTACTTC. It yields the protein CASSLGQGPGETQYF.